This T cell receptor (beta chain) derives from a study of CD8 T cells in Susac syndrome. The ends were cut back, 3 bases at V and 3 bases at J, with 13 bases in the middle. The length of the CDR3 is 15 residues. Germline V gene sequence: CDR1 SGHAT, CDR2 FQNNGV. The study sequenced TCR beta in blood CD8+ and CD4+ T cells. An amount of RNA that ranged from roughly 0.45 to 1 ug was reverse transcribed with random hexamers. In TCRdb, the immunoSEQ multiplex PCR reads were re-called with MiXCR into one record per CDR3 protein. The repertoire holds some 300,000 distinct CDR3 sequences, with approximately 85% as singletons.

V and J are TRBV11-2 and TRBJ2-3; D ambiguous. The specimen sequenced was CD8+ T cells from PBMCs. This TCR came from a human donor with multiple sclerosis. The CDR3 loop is CASSFPSYGTDTQYF. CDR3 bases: TGTGCCAGCAGCTTCCCTTCCTATGGAACAGATACGCAGTATTTT. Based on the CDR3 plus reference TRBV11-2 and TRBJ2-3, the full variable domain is EAGVAQSPRYKIIEKRQSVAFWCNPISGHATLYWYQQILGQGPKLLIQFQNNGVVDDSQLPKDRFSAERLKGVDSTLKIQPAKLEDSAVYLCASSFPSYGTDTQYFGPGTRLTVL.